The rows below give T cell receptor beta chains drawn from one sample of a study of CXCR3-negative and CXCR3-positive naive CD8 T cells. TCRdb reworked the 5' RACE reads into one entry per CDR3 protein, no DNA. Its table records roughly 100,000 distinct CDR3 sequences. Sequencing was carried out using naive CXCR3+ CD8+ T cells from blood. The source is a human donor in good health. Some clones in this sample may be carry-over from other donors' samples. Each CDR3 is given with its conserved first and last residue. Size values are once, few and many counts, or a class for expanded clones, and some rows have none.

v_gene	j_gene	abundance	CDR3aa
TRBV14	TRBJ2-1	NA	CASSQDLGRSQYNEQFF
TRBV2	TRBJ2-1	NA	CASSELGGGLEYEQFF
TRBV7-3	TRBJ1-1	NA	CASSSGQVGTEAFF
TRBV11-2	TRBJ2-1	NA	CASSLESGGAGSSSYNEQFF
TRBV5-1	TRBJ2-1	NA	CASSLTSGSNYEQFF
TRBV7-2	TRBJ2-7	NA	CASSYRGLPYEQYF
TRBV5-1	TRBJ2-7	NA	CASSFFMGTEERYF
TRBV29-1	TRBJ2-7	NA	CSVEGVGGDGYEQYF
TRBV6-2/TRBV6-3	TRBJ1-1	NA	CASSYFSDTEAFF
TRBV6-5	TRBJ2-4	NA	CASSPDSHKNIQYF
TRBV7-9	TRBJ1-2	NA	CASSLAEAADYGYTF
TRBV30	TRBJ1-2	NA	CAWTGTPDRPYGYTF
TRBV12-3/TRBV12-4	TRBJ2-2	NA	CASSLQGETGELFF
TRBV5-1	TRBJ1-2	NA	CASSFAEPYGYTF
TRBV25-1	TRBJ2-3	NA	CASSLVIGTDTQYF
TRBV7-3	TRBJ2-1	NA	CASSKTDSLHNEQFF
TRBV6-5	TRBJ2-2	NA	CASSYDLELNTGELFF
TRBV6-8	TRBJ2-7	NA	CASRGFSYEQYF
TRBV7-8	TRBJ2-2	NA	CASSLEAGPGTGELFF
TRBV20-1	TRBJ2-1	NA	CSNEVFPYNEQFF
TRBV29-1	TRBJ1-6	NA	CSVAGAEVNSPLHF
TRBV11-2	TRBJ2-1	NA	CASSREVFGQFF
TRBV11-3	TRBJ2-7	NA	CASSGRDLPYEQYF
TRBV7-3	TRBJ2-3	NA	CASSSGTSSTDTQYF
TRBV12-3/TRBV12-4	TRBJ1-2	NA	CASSSTEGYGYTF
TRBV29-1	TRBJ1-2	NA	CSVVKEGGSYGYTF
TRBV29-1	TRBJ1-1	NA	CSVEKTGEAFF
TRBV7-6	TRBJ2-1	NA	CASSLVGISYNEQFF
TRBV7-2	TRBJ2-7	NA	CASSRLAGLIYEQYF
TRBV6-6	TRBJ2-5	medium-sized	CASKPTSGKETQYF
TRBV7-9	TRBJ2-5	NA	CASSSAGIRETQYF
TRBV5-1	TRBJ2-7	NA	CASSFLYVTDEQYF
TRBV29-1	TRBJ1-2	NA	CSVEVDRWESYGYTF
TRBV10-3	TRBJ2-3	NA	CAISVISSVGTDTQYF
TRBV5-1	TRBJ2-7	NA	CASSLAADGAYEQYF
TRBV7-8	TRBJ2-2	NA	CASSLEVAGGQDTGELFF
TRBV6-5	TRBJ1-2	NA	CASSSDSTGGRGRGYTF
TRBV3-1	TRBJ2-5	NA	CASSPQRTGGQTQYF
TRBV5-1	TRBJ1-1	NA	CASRGIGSMNTEAFF
TRBV27	TRBJ2-1	NA	CASSPPGLAEQFF
TRBV28	TRBJ1-5	NA	CASAYRGSNQPQHF
TRBV29-1	TRBJ1-4	NA	CSVRQGLNEKLFF
TRBV7-6	TRBJ2-7	NA	CASSRDGPSYEQYF
TRBV20-1	TRBJ2-7	NA	CSARDLLAGLDYEQYF
TRBV7-9	TRBJ2-2	NA	CASSPIDRGNGELFF
TRBV29-1	TRBJ1-2	NA	CSVEGGTEGYGYTF
TRBV7-3	TRBJ2-4	NA	CASSPYPSGGIQYF
TRBV6-2/TRBV6-3	TRBJ2-2	NA	CASSYRDRAASTGELFF
TRBV5-4	TRBJ2-7	NA	CASSLGESYEQYF
TRBV4-1	TRBJ1-1	NA	CASSQDQDWRVNEAFF
TRBV12-3/TRBV12-4	TRBJ1-1	NA	CASSTGVGTEAFF
TRBV4-3	TRBJ2-7	NA	CASSQSRGAYEQYF